The 6 T cell receptor beta chains below come from one sample, sequenced in a study of graft-versus-host responses after intestinal transplantation. The table came from immunoSEQ multiplex PCR; TCRdb's copy has only in-frame clones and leaves some out. This sample yields approximately 60,000 clones, of which 70% to 90% are seen a single time; roughly 1.5% belongs to the top ten. The specimen comprised PBMCs, sampled 26 days after transplant. These receptors all come from a human patient who received an intestinal transplant, so some T cells may come from the graft donor.

This chain links TRBV9 with TRBJ2-3; unclear D gene. The CDR3 covers 14 residues. Germline-derived CDR1 and CDR2 are SGDLS and YYNGEE. V was cut by 3 bases and J by 2 bases, with 10 bases left in between. CDR3 DNA sequence: TGTGCCAGCAGCGCCGAGCTTACCACAGATACGCAGTATTTT. It specifies CASSAELTTDTQYF.

This clone has a single count. V and J are TRBV11-3 and TRBJ2-2, with TRBD1 identical over 8 bases. The J segment lost 5 bases and the V segment lost 0 bases, leaving 14 bases of the junction unmatched. The CDR3 totals 19 residues. CDR1 is SGHNT, CDR2 YENEEA, per germline. CDR3 nucleotides: TGTGCCAGCAGCTTAGACCCCATTTACTCAGGGGGCGCGACCGGGGAGCTGTTTTTT. Protein product: CASSLDPIYSGGATGELFF.

The chain carries TRBV28 and TRBJ1-4; possible D gene TRBD1, 6 bases. Germline lookup yields CDR1 MDHEN and CDR2 SYDVKM. Trimming shortened V by 2 bases and J by 5 bases, and 18 bases separated the two germline ends. This CDR3 has 17 residues. The CDR3 loop is CASSLGSRGGGNEKLFF. DNA of the CDR3: TGTGCCAGCAGTTTAGGCTCCCGCGGGGGCGGGAATGAAAAACTGTTTTTT. Full variable domain (remainder filled in from reference TRBV28 and TRBJ1-4): DVKVTQSSRYLVKRTGEKVFLECVQDMDHENMFWYRQDPGLGLRLIYFSYDVKMKEKGDIPEGYSVSREKKERFSLILESASTNQTSMYLCASSLGSRGGGNEKLFFGSGTQLSVL.

This rearrangement joins TRBV5-1 to TRBJ1-2; 9 nucleotides match TRBD1. J lost 8 bases, V lost 2 bases, and 10 bases had no gene match. Germline V gene data show CDR1 as SGHRS and CDR2 as YFSETQ. The CDR3 is 15 amino acids. In DNA, the CDR3 is TGCGCCAGCAGCTTAACAGGGGGCGCTGAAGGAGGCTACACCTTC. This gives the protein CASSLTGGAEGGYTF. The whole variable domain, remainder taken from reference TRBV5-1 and TRBJ1-2, is KAGVTQTPRYLIKTRGQQVTLSCSPISGHRSVSWYQQTPGQGLQFLFEYFSETQRNKGNFPGRFSGRQFSNSRSEMNVSTLELGDSALYLCASSLTGGAEGGYTFGSGTRLTVV.

V and J are TRBV28 and TRBJ1-5, with 7 bases matching TRBD1. Trimming at V came to 5 bases and at J to 6 bases, leaving 10 bases not matched to a gene. From germline, CDR1 is MDHEN and CDR2 SYDVKM. The CDR3 runs to 15 residues. CDR3 protein: CASSPTQGNSQPQHF. CDR3 nucleotide sequence: TGTGCCAGCAGTCCTACACAGGGGAACTCTCAGCCCCAGCATTTT.

This rearrangement joins TRBV4-3 to TRBJ2-2; D might be TRBD1 (5 bases). In germline, CDR1 is LGHNA, CDR2 YSLEER. This CDR3 has 19 residues. With 0 bases removed from V and 0 bases from J, the gap between germline ends came to 17 bases. CDR3 amino acids: CASSQEKIPGLANTGELFF. CDR3 coding DNA: TGCGCCAGCAGCCAAGAGAAGATTCCAGGGCTCGCGAACACCGGGGAGCTGTTTTTT.